Presented here are 25 T cell receptor beta chains from one specimen sequenced in a study of cytotoxic CD8 clonotypes in ibrutinib-treated CLL. Repertoires were generated with immunoSEQ multiplex PCR, while TCRdb's copy carries only in-frame clones and drops some. Of approximately 42,000 clones listed, nearly 70% are singletons. The sequencing here drew on PBMCs, taken after 12 months of ibrutinib treatment. These receptor sequences come from a human donor with chronic lymphocytic leukemia.

This chain uses TRBV13 with TRBJ2-3, with 14 positions matching TRBD2. Germline CDR1 is PRHDT and CDR2 is FYEKMQ (reference sequence). V gave up 4 bases and J gave up 1 base; unmatched junction bases: 4. There are 17 residues in the CDR3. CDR3 residues: CASSSTSGRVRTDTQYF. The CDR3 region has the DNA TGTGCCAGCAGCTCGACTAGCGGGAGGGTACGCACAGATACGCAGTATTTT. Looking up the rest from reference TRBV13 and TRBJ2-3 gives the full variable domain: AAGVIQSPRHLIKEKRETATLKCYPIPRHDTVYWYQQGPGQDPQFLISFYEKMQSDKGSIPDRFSAQQFSDYHSELNMSSLELGDSALYFCASSSTSGRVRTDTQYFGPGTRLTVL.

The chain recombines TRBV6-6 with TRBJ1-2; no reliable D call. This CDR3 is built from 13 residues. Germline CDR1 and CDR2: MNHNY and SVGAGI (reference sequence). V dropped 6 bases and J dropped 2 bases, with 10 bases sitting between them. CDR3: CASSPTGNYGYTF. The CDR3 DNA reads TGTGCCAGCAGCCCGACTGGGAACTATGGCTACACCTTC.

This rearrangement joins TRBV7-9 to TRBJ2-5; 9 nucleotides line up with TRBD2. The J segment lost 1 base and the V segment lost 2 bases, leaving 5 bases of the junction unmatched. The CDR3 sequence is 16 residues long. The V gene's germline CDR1 is SEHNR and CDR2 FQNEAQ (reference sequence). The CDR3 loop reads CASSLWTSVRQETQYF. CDR3 in DNA: TGTGCCAGCAGCTTATGGACTAGCGTACGCCAAGAGACCCAGTACTTC.

There are a few counts of this clone. The chain combines TRBV2 with TRBJ2-7; 9 positions agree with TRBD2. This CDR3 comprises 14 residues. The V gene end was trimmed by 5 bases and the J gene end by 4 bases; junction bases not matched to a gene: 6. Germline values: CDR1 SNHLY, CDR2 FYNNEI. The CDR3 DNA follows: TGTGCCAGCAGTTCCGGACTAGCGTCTTACGAGCAGTACTTC. Protein product: CASSSGLASYEQYF.

This clone has just a few counts. V gene TRBV4-3 combines with J gene TRBJ2-1; D remains unclear. Germline CDR1 reads LGHNA; CDR2 reads YSLEER. V was pared by 0 bases and J by 9 bases, with 15 bases between. CDR3 length: 15 residues. The chain's CDR3 is CASSQDRTLTGEQFF. For the CDR3, the DNA is TGCGCCAGCAGCCAAGATAGGACCCTAACCGGTGAGCAGTTCTTC.

The chain employs TRBV4-1 and TRBJ2-1, with TRBD2 identical over 13 bases. Germline trimming cut 3 bases from V and 7 bases from J; bases unmatched to any gene: 15. CDR3 length equals 19 residues. Per germline, CDR1 MGHRA and CDR2 YSYEKL. The DNA of the CDR3 is TGCGCCAGCAGCCATCCTCTCAGCACTAGCGGGAGGGTGGGGAATGAGCAGTTCTTC. Amino acid sequence: CASSHPLSTSGRVGNEQFF.

This clone is medium-sized within its sample. The chain links TRBV5-1 to TRBJ2-2; TRBD1 matches at 7 bases. The CDR3 is 18 amino acids. V was pared by 4 bases and J by 5 bases, with 17 bases of the junction left unmatched. In germline, CDR1 is SGHRS, CDR2 YFSETQ. The CDR3 DNA is TGCGCCAGCAGCCCCTCCACCTTGACCCGCAGGGGGACCGGGGAGCTGTTTTTT. It specifies CASSPSTLTRRGTGELFF.

V and J are TRBV10-1 and TRBJ2-7; D ambiguous. Germline CDR1 WNHNN, CDR2 SYGVQD (reference sequence). There are 16 residues in the CDR3. The ends were cut back, 3 bases at V and 2 bases at J, with 17 bases in the middle. CDR3 protein: CASSDAPDDSTYEQYF. The CDR3 DNA is TGCGCCAGCAGTGATGCCCCGGACGACTCGACCTACGAGCAGTACTTC.

CDR3 in DNA: TGCGCCAGCAGTGGAGGGACTAGCGCCGGGGAGCTGTTTTTT. This codes for CASSGGTSAGELFF. The chain employs TRBV10-2 and TRBJ2-2, with 10 bases that match TRBD2. Trimming removed 4 bases from V and 6 bases from J; junction bases left unmatched: 2. CDR1 is WSHSY, CDR2 SAAADI, per germline. The CDR3 has 14 amino acids.

This rearrangement joins TRBV19 to TRBJ2-2; D unresolved. V was shortened by 3 bases and J by 1 base, with 6 bases between the two germline ends. CDR3 length: 14 residues. The germline V gene encodes CDR1 LNHDA and CDR2 SQIVND (reference sequence). CDR3 region: CASSIWENTGELFF. In DNA, the CDR3 is TGTGCCAGTAGTATCTGGGAGAACACCGGGGAGCTGTTTTTT.

The gene calls are TRBV19 and TRBJ2-3; 10 positions match TRBD2. V lost 6 bases, J lost 6 bases, and 9 bases stayed unmatched. This CDR3 has 15 residues. Germline V gene data show CDR1 as LNHDA and CDR2 as SQIVND (reference sequence). This chain's CDR3 is CASSPLAGAADTQYF. The CDR3, as DNA: TGTGCCAGTAGCCCCCTAGCGGGAGCTGCCGATACGCAGTATTTT.

The rearrangement links TRBV19 to TRBJ2-7; 10 bases fit TRBD1. The germline V gene encodes CDR1 LNHDA and CDR2 SQIVND (reference sequence). Trimming took 11 bases from V and 6 from J; bases not matched to a gene: 7. CDR3 length: 12 amino acids. The CDR3 loop is CACGTGEGEQYF. As DNA, the CDR3 is TGTGCCTGCGGGACAGGGGAAGGCGAGCAGTACTTC.

The genes are TRBV11-1 and TRBJ2-7, with D perhaps TRBD1 or TRBD2 (7 bases each). Germline loops: CDR1 SGHAT, CDR2 FQDESV (reference sequence). Trimming cost V 3 bases and J 5 bases, with 11 bases left between them. The CDR3 has 13 amino acids. The CDR3: CASSLGGTDEQYF. The CDR3, as DNA: TGTGCCAGCAGCTTGGGGGGGACAGACGAGCAGTACTTC.

This chain links TRBV5-4 with TRBJ1-2; 9 bases are shared with TRBD1. The CDR3 is 14 residues long. J lost 1 base, V lost 4 bases, and 2 bases had no gene match. The V gene's germline CDR1 is SGHNT and CDR2 YYREEE (reference sequence). The CDR3 sequence: CASSVDRGNYGYTF. As DNA, the CDR3 is TGTGCCAGCAGCGTGGACAGGGGTAACTATGGCTACACCTTC.

This clone turned up a few times. Here the CDR3 reads CASSQDRGSSYEQYF. CDR3 coding DNA: TGTGCCAGCAGCCAAGATCGAGGCAGCTCCTACGAGCAGTACTTC. The chain is built from TRBV4-2 and TRBJ2-7; D unclear. Germline values: CDR1 LGHNA, CDR2 YNFKEQ. V lost 0 bases to trimming and J lost 0 bases, with 9 bases between them. This CDR3 spans 15 amino acids.

V gene TRBV9 combines with J gene TRBJ2-2, with D uncertain. The CDR3 has 14 amino acids. V dropped 3 bases and J dropped 3 bases, with 9 bases sitting between them. CDR1 SGDLS and CDR2 YYNGEE come from the germline V gene. The CDR3 loop reads CASSAARHTGELFF. For the CDR3, the DNA is TGTGCCAGCAGCGCCGCCCGTCACACCGGGGAGCTGTTTTTT.

Only a few counts were recorded for this clone. CDR3 sequence: CASGLTGEVNEQFF. DNA of the CDR3: TGTGCCAGTGGTTTGACAGGGGAGGTAAATGAGCAGTTCTTC. The chain carries TRBV19 and TRBJ2-1; 8 bases line up with TRBD1. The germline V gene encodes CDR1 LNHDA and CDR2 SQIVND (reference sequence). The CDR3 extends over 14 amino acids. Losses at the gene ends were 8 bases for V and 7 bases for J; bases not matched to a gene: 10. The full variable domain, rest sourced from reference TRBV19 and TRBJ2-1, is DGGITQSPKYLFRKEGQNVTLSCEQNLNHDAMYWYRQDPGQGLRLIYYSQIVNDFQKGDIAEGYSVSREKKESFPLTVTSAQKNPTAFYLCASGLTGEVNEQFFGPGTRLTVL.

CDR3 amino acids: CASSQDLWGEQYF. The CDR3 DNA reads TGCGCCAGCAGCCAAGACTTATGGGGGGAGCAGTACTTC. V usage is TRBV4-3 and J usage is TRBJ2-7; D possibly uses TRBD1 or TRBD2 (5 bases each). The CDR3 sequence is 13 residues long. Germline assignment: CDR1 LGHNA and CDR2 YSLEER. The V and J ends lost 0 bases and 7 bases respectively, with 10 bases between them.

The rearrangement links TRBV5-4 to TRBJ2-3; 7 nucleotides agree with TRBD2. The CDR3 loop spans 14 amino acids. The V segment lost 2 bases and the J segment 5 bases; nucleotides outside the gene matches: 5. Germline values: CDR1 SGHNT, CDR2 YYREEE (reference sequence). CDR3 loop: CASSFWLAVDTQYF. In nucleotides, the CDR3 is TGTGCCAGCAGCTTTTGGCTAGCGGTAGATACGCAGTATTTT.

The chain recombines TRBV7-9 with TRBJ2-5; D is ambiguous. CDR1 is SEHNR, CDR2 FQNEAQ, per germline (reference sequence). This CDR3 is 13 amino acids long. Trimming stripped 6 bases from V and 5 bases from J, with 13 bases between. The CDR3, as DNA: TGTGCCAGCAGTCGCTCTATGGAGGAGACCCAGTACTTC. This translates into CASSRSMEETQYF.

The chain employs TRBV2 and TRBJ1-4; D is uncertain. The CDR3 consists of 14 residues. The V gene lost 4 bases and the J gene lost 0 bases, with 6 bases spanning the gap. Per germline, CDR1 SNHLY and CDR2 FYNNEI. CDR3 sequence: CASSGGATNEKLFF. The CDR3 nucleotides are TGTGCCAGCAGTGGTGGGGCAACTAATGAAAAACTGTTTTTT. Drawing the rest from reference TRBV2 and TRBJ1-4, the complete variable domain is EPEVTQTPSHQVTQMGQEVILRCVPISNHLYFYWYRQILGQKVEFLVSFYNNEISEKSEIFDDQFSVERPDGSNFTLKIRSTKLEDSAMYFCASSGGATNEKLFFGSGTQLSVL.

This clone was seen only once. This chain uses TRBV2 with TRBJ2-3, with D perhaps TRBD1 or TRBD2 (5 bases each). The germline V gene encodes CDR1 SNHLY and CDR2 FYNNEI. V dropped 6 bases and J dropped 4 bases, with 11 bases sitting between them. This CDR3 comprises 13 residues. The CDR3 protein is CASSRGSADTQYF. Written as DNA, the CDR3 is TGTGCCAGCAGCCGGGGCTCCGCAGATACGCAGTATTTT.

This rearrangement joins TRBV6-6 to TRBJ2-5; D is unresolved. The CDR3 loop spans 11 amino acids. V was trimmed by 6 bases and J by 1 base, leaving 3 bases between them. Germline V gene lookup returns CDR1 MNHNY and CDR2 SVGAGI (reference sequence). The CDR3 sequence: CASSSQETQYF. The DNA of the CDR3 is TGTGCCAGCAGCAGCCAAGAGACCCAGTACTTC.

The V call is TRBV6-5, the J call TRBJ2-7; D perhaps matches TRBD1 (6 bases). This CDR3 is 15 amino acids long. V was cut by 2 bases and J by 2 bases, with 13 bases left in between. Per germline, CDR1 MNHEY and CDR2 SVGAGI. CDR3 sequence reads: CASSYRDRGTYEQYF. In DNA form, the CDR3 reads TGTGCCAGCAGTTACAGAGATAGGGGGACCTACGAGCAGTACTTC.

This chain connects TRBV28 to TRBJ1-5; D remains ambiguous. V was cut by 4 bases and J by 0 bases, with 19 bases left in between. CDR1 and CDR2 (germline): MDHEN, SYDVKM. The CDR3 totals 18 residues. The CDR3 loop reads CASSSRGGRAYSNQPQHF. CDR3 bases: TGTGCCAGCAGTTCCCGTGGAGGGAGGGCATATAGCAATCAGCCCCAGCATTTT.